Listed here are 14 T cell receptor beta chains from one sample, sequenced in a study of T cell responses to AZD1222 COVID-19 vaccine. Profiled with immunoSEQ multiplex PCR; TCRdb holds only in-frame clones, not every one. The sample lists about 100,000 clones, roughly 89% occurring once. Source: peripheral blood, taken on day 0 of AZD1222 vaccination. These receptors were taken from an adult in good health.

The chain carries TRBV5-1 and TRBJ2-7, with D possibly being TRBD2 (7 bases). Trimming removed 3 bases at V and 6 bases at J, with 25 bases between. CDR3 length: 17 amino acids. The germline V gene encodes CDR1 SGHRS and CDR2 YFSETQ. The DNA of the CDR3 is TGCGCCAGCAGCTGGGGGCCGGAGTTAGGCGGGAGAGTCGAGCAGTACTTC. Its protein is CASSWGPELGGRVEQYF.

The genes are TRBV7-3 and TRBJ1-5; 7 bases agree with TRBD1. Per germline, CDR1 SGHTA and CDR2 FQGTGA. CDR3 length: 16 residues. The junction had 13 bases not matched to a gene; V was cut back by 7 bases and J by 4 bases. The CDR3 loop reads CASKGRRGKGNQPQHF. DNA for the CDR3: TGTGCCAGCAAAGGGCGCAGGGGGAAAGGAAATCAGCCCCAGCATTTT.

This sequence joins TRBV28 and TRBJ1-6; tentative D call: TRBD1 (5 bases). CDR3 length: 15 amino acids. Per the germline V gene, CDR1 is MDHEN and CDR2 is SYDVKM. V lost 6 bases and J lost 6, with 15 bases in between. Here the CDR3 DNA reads TGTGCCAGCAGACCACAGGAGAAGATTAATTCACCCCTCCACTTT. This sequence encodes CASRPQEKINSPLHF.

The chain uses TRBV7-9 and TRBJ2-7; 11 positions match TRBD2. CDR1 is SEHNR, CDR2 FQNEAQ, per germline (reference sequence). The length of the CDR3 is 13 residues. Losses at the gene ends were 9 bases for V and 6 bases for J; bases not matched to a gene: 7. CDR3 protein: CASTLAGAFEQYF. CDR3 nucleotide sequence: TGTGCCAGTACACTAGCGGGGGCTTTCGAGCAGTACTTC.

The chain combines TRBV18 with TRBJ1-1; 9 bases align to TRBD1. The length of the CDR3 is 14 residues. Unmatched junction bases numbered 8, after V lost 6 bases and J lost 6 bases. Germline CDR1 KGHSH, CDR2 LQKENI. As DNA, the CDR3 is TGTGCCAGCTCGGGACAGGGAGTGATCCCTGAAGCTTTCTTT. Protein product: CASSGQGVIPEAFF. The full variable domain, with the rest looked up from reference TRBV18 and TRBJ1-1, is NAGVMQNPRHLVRRRGQEARLRCSPMKGHSHVYWYRQLPEEGLKFMVYLQKENIIDESGMPKERFSAEFPKEGPSILRIQQVVRGDSAAYFCASSGQGVIPEAFFGQGTRLTVV.

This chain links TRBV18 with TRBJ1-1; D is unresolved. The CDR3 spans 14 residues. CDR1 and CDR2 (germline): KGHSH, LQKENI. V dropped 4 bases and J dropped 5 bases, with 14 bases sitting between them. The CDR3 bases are TGTGCCAGCTCACGGACCAGTAGCGCGACTGAAGCTTTCTTT. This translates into CASSRTSSATEAFF.

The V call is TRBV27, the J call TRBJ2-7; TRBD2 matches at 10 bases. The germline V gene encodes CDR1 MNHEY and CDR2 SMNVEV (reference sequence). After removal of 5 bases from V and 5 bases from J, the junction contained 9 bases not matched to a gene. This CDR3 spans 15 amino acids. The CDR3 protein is CASSGGLAPSDEQYF. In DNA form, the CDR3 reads TGTGCCAGCAGTGGGGGACTAGCGCCCTCGGACGAGCAGTACTTC.

Written as DNA, the CDR3 is TGTGCCAGCACCCTACCTTGGGGCTATGGCTACACCTTC. Translated: CASTLPWGYGYTF. V and J are TRBV7-9 and TRBJ1-2; no clear D. Trimming removed 7 bases from V and 4 bases from J, with 13 bases in between. The length of the CDR3 is 13 residues. Looked up from germline, CDR1 is SEHNR and CDR2 is FQNEAQ (reference sequence).

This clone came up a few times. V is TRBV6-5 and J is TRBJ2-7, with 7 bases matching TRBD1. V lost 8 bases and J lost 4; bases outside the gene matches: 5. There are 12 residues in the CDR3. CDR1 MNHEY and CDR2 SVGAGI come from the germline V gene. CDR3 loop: CASGTVLYEQYF. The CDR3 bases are TGTGCCAGCGGGACAGTTTTATACGAGCAGTACTTC.

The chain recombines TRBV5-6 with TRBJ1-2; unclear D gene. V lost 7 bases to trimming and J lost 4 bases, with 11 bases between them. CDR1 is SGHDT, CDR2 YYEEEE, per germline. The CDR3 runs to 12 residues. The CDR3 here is CASCKTVYGYTF. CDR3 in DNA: TGTGCCAGCTGCAAGACGGTCTATGGCTACACCTTC.

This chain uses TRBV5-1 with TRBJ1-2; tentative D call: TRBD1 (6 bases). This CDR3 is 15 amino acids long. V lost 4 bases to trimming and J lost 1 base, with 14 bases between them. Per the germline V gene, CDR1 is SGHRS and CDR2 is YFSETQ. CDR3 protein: CASSGGQQLNYGYTF. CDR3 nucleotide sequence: TGCGCCAGCAGCGGAGGACAGCAACTTAACTATGGCTACACCTTC.

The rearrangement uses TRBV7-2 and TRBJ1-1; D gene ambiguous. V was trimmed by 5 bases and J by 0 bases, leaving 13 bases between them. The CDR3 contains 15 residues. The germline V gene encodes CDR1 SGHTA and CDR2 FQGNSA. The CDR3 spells CASSTVGEMNTEAFF. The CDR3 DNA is TGTGCCAGCAGCACTGTTGGTGAGATGAACACTGAAGCTTTCTTT.

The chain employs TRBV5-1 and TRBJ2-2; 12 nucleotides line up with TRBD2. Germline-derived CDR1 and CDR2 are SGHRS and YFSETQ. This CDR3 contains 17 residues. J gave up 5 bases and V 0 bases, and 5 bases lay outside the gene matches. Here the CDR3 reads CASSLASGRASTGELFF. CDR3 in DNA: TGCGCCAGCAGCTTGGCTAGCGGGAGGGCCAGTACCGGGGAGCTGTTTTTT.

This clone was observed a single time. The CDR3 coding sequence is TGCGCCAGCAGGCCCATTGGTCAGGGGGGAGAGACCCAGTACTTC. Amino acids: CASRPIGQGGETQYF. The chain joins TRBV5-1 to TRBJ2-5, with D perhaps matching TRBD1 (7 bases). Trimming shortened V by 5 bases and J by 4 bases, and 18 bases separated the two germline ends. The length of the CDR3 is 15 residues. Germline V gene lookup returns CDR1 SGHRS and CDR2 YFSETQ.